Listed below are T cell receptor beta chains from one sample, sequenced in a study of CD4 and CD8 cells across lung adenocarcinoma regions. A single record per CDR3 protein comes from TCRdb applying MiXCR to the PCR reads. The sample consists of around 20,000 distinct CDR3 sequences, 46% of them appearing once. Material: CD4+ T cells from the margin of a lung tumor. Receptors were obtained from a male donor with lung adenocarcinoma. The CD4 and CD8 labels of this study may be unreliable. CDR3s include the opening cysteine and the closing phenylalanine or tryptophan. The D gene is left open where the match is weak. Clone sizes are given selectively: once, few, many, or a class where the clone is expanded.

cdr3_length,clone_size,j_call,d_call,v_call,cdr3_aa,cdr3_nt
15,once,TRBJ2-5,TRBD2,TRBV6-1,CASSEWGLADNEQYF,TGTGCCAGCAGTGAGTGGGGACTAGCCGACAATGAGCAGTACTTC
15,once,TRBJ1-2,.,TRBV27,CASSLRAFGNYGYTF,TGTGCCAGCAGTCTAAGGGCCTTCGGTAACTATGGCTACACCTTC
16,.,TRBJ2-7,.,TRBV9,CASLKPLAGSNYEQYF,TGTGCCAGCCTAAAACCCCTGGCGGGCTCTAACTACGAGCAGTACTTC
13,many,TRBJ1-1,.,TRBV6-8,CASEGRSNTEAFF,TGTGCCAGCGAAGGTAGGTCGAACACTGAAGCTTTCTTT
12,few,TRBJ2-7,TRBD2,TRBV20-1,CSGGGETYEQYF,TGCAGCGGGGGGGGAGAGACCTACGAGCAGTACTTC
12,.,TRBJ2-3,.,TRBV5-6,CASSPGTDTQYF,TGTGCCAGCAGCCCTGGCACAGATACGCAGTATTTT
14,.,TRBJ2-5,.,TRBV6-1,CAGSGSSGTETQYF,TGTGCGGGCAGCGGCAGCAGCGGCACAGAGACCCAGTACTTC
14,.,TRBJ2-1,.,TRBV12-3/TRBV12-4,CASSLSREPNEQFF,TGTGCCAGCAGTTTATCACGGGAGCCCAATGAGCAGTTCTTC
14,.,TRBJ1-2,TRBD1,TRBV27,CASSTSGGARGYTF,TGTGCCAGCAGTACCTCAGGGGGGGCACGTGGCTACACCTTC
15,.,TRBJ2-3,TRBD1,TRBV6-5,CASSFGQGGADTQYF,TGTGCCAGCAGTTTTGGACAGGGCGGGGCAGATACGCAGTATTTT
12,few,TRBJ2-7,.,TRBV6-5,CASSSFIDEQYF,TGTGCCAGCAGTTCGTTCATCGACGAGCAGTACTTC
18,.,TRBJ2-1,TRBD2,TRBV18,CASSPTLGTSGIYNEQFF,TGTGCCAGCTCACCAACCCTTGGGACTAGCGGGATTTACAATGAGCAGTTCTTC
16,medium-sized,TRBJ2-1,TRBD1,TRBV4-1,CASSPLGGQPYNEQFF,TGCGCCAGCAGCCCCCTAGGGGGACAGCCTTACAATGAGCAGTTCTTC
16,once,TRBJ2-1,TRBD2,TRBV27,CASSGWGSGRDNEQFF,TGTGCCAGCAGCGGGTGGGGAAGCGGGAGGGACAATGAGCAGTTCTTC
15,.,TRBJ2-2,.,TRBV6-1,CVSRLQAGSPDTLFF,TGTGTCAGCAGACTCCAGGCTGGAAGTCCAGATACGCTGTTTTTT
14,.,TRBJ2-5,.,TRBV6-1,CASSEATAAETQYF,TGTGCCAGCAGTGAAGCAACGGCAGCAGAGACCCAGTACTTC